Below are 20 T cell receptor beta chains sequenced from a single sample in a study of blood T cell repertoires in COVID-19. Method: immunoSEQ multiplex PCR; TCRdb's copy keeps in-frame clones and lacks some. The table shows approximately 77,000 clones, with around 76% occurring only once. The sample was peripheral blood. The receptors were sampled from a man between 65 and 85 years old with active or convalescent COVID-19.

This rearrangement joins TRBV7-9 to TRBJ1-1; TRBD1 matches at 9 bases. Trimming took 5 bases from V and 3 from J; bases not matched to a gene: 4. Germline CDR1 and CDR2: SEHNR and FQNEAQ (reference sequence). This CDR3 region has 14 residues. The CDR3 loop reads CASSTRDRDTEAFF. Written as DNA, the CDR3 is TGTGCCAGCAGCACCCGGGACAGGGACACTGAAGCTTTCTTT.

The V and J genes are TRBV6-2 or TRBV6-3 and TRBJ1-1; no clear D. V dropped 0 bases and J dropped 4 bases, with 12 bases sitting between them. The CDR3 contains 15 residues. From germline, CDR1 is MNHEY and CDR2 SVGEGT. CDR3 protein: CASSYSSGSPTEAFF. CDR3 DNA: TGTGCCAGCAGTTACTCGTCGGGGTCCCCCACTGAAGCTTTCTTT.

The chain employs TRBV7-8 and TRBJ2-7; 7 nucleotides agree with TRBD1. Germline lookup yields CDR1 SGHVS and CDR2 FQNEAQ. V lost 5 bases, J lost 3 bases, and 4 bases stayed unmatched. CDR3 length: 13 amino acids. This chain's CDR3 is CASSDRDSYEQYF. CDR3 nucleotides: TGTGCCAGCAGCGACCGGGACAGCTACGAGCAGTACTTC.

This CDR3 reads CASSPPVSFEAFF. In nucleotides, the CDR3 is TGTGCCAGCTCACCACCTGTTAGCTTTGAAGCTTTCTTT. The chain links TRBV18 to TRBJ1-1; no clear D. This CDR3 contains 13 residues. Trimming pared 0 bases from V and 7 bases from J, leaving 9 bases between. CDR1 KGHSH and CDR2 LQKENI come from the germline V gene. The whole variable domain, remainder taken from reference TRBV18 and TRBJ1-1, is NAGVMQNPRHLVRRRGQEARLRCSPMKGHSHVYWYRQLPEEGLKFMVYLQKENIIDESGMPKERFSAEFPKEGPSILRIQQVVRGDSAAYFCASSPPVSFEAFFGQGTRLTVV.

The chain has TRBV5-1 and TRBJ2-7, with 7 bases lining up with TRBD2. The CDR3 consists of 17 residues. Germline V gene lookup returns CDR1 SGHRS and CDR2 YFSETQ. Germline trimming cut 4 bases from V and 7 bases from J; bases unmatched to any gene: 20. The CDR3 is CASSANTRASGPTEQYF. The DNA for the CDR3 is TGCGCCAGCAGCGCGAACACGAGGGCTAGCGGACCTACTGAGCAGTACTTC.

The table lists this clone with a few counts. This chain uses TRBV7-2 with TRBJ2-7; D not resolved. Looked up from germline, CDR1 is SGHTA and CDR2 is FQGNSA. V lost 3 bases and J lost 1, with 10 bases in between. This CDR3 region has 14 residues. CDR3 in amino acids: CASSFSAASYEQYF. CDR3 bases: TGTGCCAGCAGCTTCTCTGCGGCATCCTACGAGCAGTACTTC.

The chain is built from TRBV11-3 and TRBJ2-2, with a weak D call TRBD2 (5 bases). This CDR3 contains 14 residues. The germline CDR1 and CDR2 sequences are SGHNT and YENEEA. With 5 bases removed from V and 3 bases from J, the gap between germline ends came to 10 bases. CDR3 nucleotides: TGTGCCAGCAGCCTCGGGGTTTACACCGGGGAGCTGTTTTTT. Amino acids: CASSLGVYTGELFF.

CDR3 amino acids: CASSHSGGTDYEQYF. The DNA for the CDR3 is TGTGCCAGCAGCCACAGCGGGGGGACCGACTACGAGCAGTACTTC. V and J are TRBV28 and TRBJ2-7, with TRBD2 matching 9 bases. The V gene's germline CDR1 is MDHEN and CDR2 SYDVKM. V was pared by 6 bases and J by 3 bases, with 9 bases of the junction left unmatched. The CDR3 has 15 residues.

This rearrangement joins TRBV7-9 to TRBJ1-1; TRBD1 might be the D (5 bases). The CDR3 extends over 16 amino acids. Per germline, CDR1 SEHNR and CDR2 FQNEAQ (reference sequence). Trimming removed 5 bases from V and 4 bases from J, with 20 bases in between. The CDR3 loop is CASSPWVAGKGTEAFF. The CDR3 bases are TGTGCCAGCAGCCCTTGGGTGGCAGGGAAGGGCACTGAAGCTTTCTTT.

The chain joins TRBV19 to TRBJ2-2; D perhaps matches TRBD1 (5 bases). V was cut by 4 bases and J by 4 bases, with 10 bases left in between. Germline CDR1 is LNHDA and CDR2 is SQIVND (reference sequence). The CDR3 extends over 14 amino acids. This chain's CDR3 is CASSRLQGTGELFF. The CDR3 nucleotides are TGTGCCAGTAGTAGGCTTCAGGGCACCGGGGAGCTGTTTTTT.

CDR3 nucleotide sequence: TGTGCCAGCAGCCCCCTTACTAGCGGGGGCAGAGAGACCCAGTACTTC. It codes for CASSPLTSGGRETQYF. The V and J genes are TRBV3-1 (or the pseudogene TRBV3-2) and TRBJ2-5, with 11 bases fitting TRBD2. The CDR3 has 16 residues. Germline assignment: CDR1 LGHDT and CDR2 YNNKEL (reference sequence). Germline trimming cut 4 bases from V and 4 bases from J; bases unmatched to any gene: 8.

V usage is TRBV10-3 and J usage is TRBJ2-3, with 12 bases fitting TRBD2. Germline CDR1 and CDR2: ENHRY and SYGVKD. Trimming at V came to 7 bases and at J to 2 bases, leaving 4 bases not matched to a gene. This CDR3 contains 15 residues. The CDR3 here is CAIKTSGGSTDTQYF. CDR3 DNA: TGTGCCATCAAGACTAGCGGGGGTTCCACAGATACGCAGTATTTT.

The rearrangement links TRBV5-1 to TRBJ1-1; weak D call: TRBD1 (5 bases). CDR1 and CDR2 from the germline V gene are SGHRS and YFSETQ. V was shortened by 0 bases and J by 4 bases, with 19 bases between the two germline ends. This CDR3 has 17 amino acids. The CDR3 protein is CASSLVSGVGGSTEAFF. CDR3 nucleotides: TGCGCCAGCAGCTTGGTTTCGGGGGTGGGAGGAAGCACTGAAGCTTTCTTT.

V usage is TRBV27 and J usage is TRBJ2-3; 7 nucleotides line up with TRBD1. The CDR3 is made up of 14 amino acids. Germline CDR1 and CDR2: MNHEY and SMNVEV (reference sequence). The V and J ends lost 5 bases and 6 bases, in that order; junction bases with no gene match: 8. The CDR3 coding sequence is TGTGCCAGCAGTCCCCGACAGGGAACCGATACGCAGTATTTT. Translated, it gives CASSPRQGTDTQYF.

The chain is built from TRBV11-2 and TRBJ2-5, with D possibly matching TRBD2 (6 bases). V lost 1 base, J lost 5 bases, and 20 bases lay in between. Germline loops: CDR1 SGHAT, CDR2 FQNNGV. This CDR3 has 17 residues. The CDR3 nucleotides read TGTGCCAGCAGCTTAGTCTCTGCGGGAAGTCCGCTGGAGACCCAGTACTTC. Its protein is CASSLVSAGSPLETQYF.

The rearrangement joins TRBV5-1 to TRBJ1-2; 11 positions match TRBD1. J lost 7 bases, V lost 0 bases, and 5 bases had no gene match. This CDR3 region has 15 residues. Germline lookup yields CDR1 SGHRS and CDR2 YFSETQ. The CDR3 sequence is CASSLDGGTGGGYTF. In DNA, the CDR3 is TGCGCCAGCAGCTTGGATGGCGGGACAGGGGGTGGCTACACCTTC.

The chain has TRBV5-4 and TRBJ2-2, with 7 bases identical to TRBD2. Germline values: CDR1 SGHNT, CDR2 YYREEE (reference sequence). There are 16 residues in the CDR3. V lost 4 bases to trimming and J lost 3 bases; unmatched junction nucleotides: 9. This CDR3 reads CASSRFGRGYTGELFF. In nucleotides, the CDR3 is TGTGCCAGCAGCCGCTTTGGGCGGGGGTACACCGGGGAGCTGTTTTTT.

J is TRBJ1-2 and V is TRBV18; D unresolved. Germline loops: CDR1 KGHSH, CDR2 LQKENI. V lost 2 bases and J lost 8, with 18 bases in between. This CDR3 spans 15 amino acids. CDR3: CASSPGREPIIGYTF. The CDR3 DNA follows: TGTGCCAGCTCACCAGGGCGGGAACCAATCATAGGCTACACCTTC.

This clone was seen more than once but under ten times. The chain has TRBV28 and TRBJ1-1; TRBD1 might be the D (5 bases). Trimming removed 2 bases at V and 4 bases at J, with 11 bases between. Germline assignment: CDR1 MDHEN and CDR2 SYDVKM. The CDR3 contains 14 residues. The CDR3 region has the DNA TGTGCCAGCAGTTTAAGACAGTCGGGCACTGAAGCTTTCTTT. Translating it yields CASSLRQSGTEAFF.

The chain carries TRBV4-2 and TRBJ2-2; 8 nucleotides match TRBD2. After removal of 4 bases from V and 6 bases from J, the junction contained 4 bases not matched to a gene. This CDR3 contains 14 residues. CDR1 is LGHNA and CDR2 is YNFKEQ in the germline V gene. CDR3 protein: CASSPRGGSGELFF. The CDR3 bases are TGTGCCAGCAGCCCCCGGGGGGGTTCCGGGGAGCTGTTTTTT.